The 10 T cell receptor beta chains below all came from one sample that was sequenced in a study of blood T cell repertoires in COVID-19. Assay: immunoSEQ multiplex PCR; the TCRdb copy retains only in-frame clones and omits some. The sample has about 280,000 clones, 75% to 90% seen once. Sequences were obtained from peripheral blood. These receptors originate from a man aged 50-60 years with acute or convalescent COVID-19.

J is TRBJ2-7 and V is TRBV24-1; 9 bases map to TRBD1. V lost 3 bases, J lost 4 bases, and 0 bases stayed unmatched. The CDR3 runs 13 residues. Germline CDR1 and CDR2: KGHDR and SFDVKD. The CDR3 bases are TGTGCCACCAGTGATGGGACAGGGTACGAGCAGTACTTC. This sequence encodes CATSDGTGYEQYF.

The J gene is TRBJ2-7, the V gene TRBV13; TRBD2 might be the D (6 bases). The CDR3 is made up of 13 amino acids. The germline V and J ends were trimmed by 1 base and 9 bases, with 13 bases remaining between them. Germline CDR1 PRHDT, CDR2 FYEKMQ (reference sequence). The CDR3: CASSLEGGGGQYF. CDR3 coding DNA: TGTGCCAGCAGCTTAGAGGGAGGCGGCGGGCAGTACTTC.

The chain joins TRBV7-9 to TRBJ1-3; weak D call: TRBD1 (6 bases). The germline V gene encodes CDR1 SEHNR and CDR2 FQNEAQ (reference sequence). Trimming stripped 3 bases from V and 2 bases from J, with 14 bases between. This CDR3 is built from 16 residues. The CDR3 DNA sequence: TGTGCCAGCAGCTTCAAAGGGGGTAGTGCTGGAAACACCATATATTTT. It codes for CASSFKGGSAGNTIYF.

CDR3 bases: TGTGCCAGCAGCCAAGATGGGGGACAGGGGGGCTATGGCTACACCTTC. Translating gives CASSQDGGQGGYGYTF. The chain carries TRBV4-2 and TRBJ1-2; 11 bases align to TRBD1. This CDR3 has 16 amino acids. Germline CDR1 and CDR2: LGHNA and YNFKEQ. V trimming: 0 bases; J trimming: 4 bases; junction bases outside the gene matches: 4.

The chain has TRBV18 and TRBJ1-1; possibly TRBD1 for D (5 bases). Germline V gene sequence: CDR1 KGHSH, CDR2 LQKENI. This CDR3 is 13 amino acids long. V was pared by 4 bases and J by 2 bases, with 8 bases between. The CDR3 DNA is TGTGCCAGCTCACAGGGGAAAAACACTGAAGCTTTCTTT. This codes for CASSQGKNTEAFF.

In this sample, this clone turned up once. This chain connects TRBV9 to TRBJ2-2, with 8 nucleotides matching TRBD2. With V trimmed by 3 bases and J by 0 bases, 10 bases remained unmatched. CDR3 length: 18 amino acids. Germline-derived CDR1 and CDR2 are SGDLS and YYNGEE. The CDR3 loop reads CASSARPGGRSNTGELFF. CDR3 in DNA: TGTGCCAGCAGCGCCCGGCCGGGGGGGAGGTCGAACACCGGGGAGCTGTTTTTT.

The chain recombines TRBV3-1 (or the pseudogene TRBV3-2) with TRBJ2-1, with D tentatively TRBD2 (7 bases). From germline, CDR1 is LGHDT and CDR2 YNNKEL (reference sequence). V was pared by 7 bases and J by 8 bases, with 18 bases between. There are 14 residues in the CDR3. Here the CDR3 DNA reads TGTGCCAGCACCCGGGCGGGGGCCAAGGATGAGCAGTTCTTC. This gives the protein CASTRAGAKDEQFF.

The rearrangement uses TRBV19 and TRBJ1-6, with TRBD1 as a possible D gene (6 bases). V lost 5 bases and J 7 bases, leaving 12 bases between the germline ends. Germline V gene lookup returns CDR1 LNHDA and CDR2 SQIVND (reference sequence). This CDR3 is 14 amino acids long. The CDR3 nucleotides read TGTGCCAGTAGTGGGACGAGGGGGAATTCACCCCTCCACTTT. This encodes CASSGTRGNSPLHF. Based on the CDR3 plus reference TRBV19 and TRBJ1-6, the full variable domain is DGGITQSPKYLFRKEGQNVTLSCEQNLNHDAMYWYRQDPGQGLRLIYYSQIVNDFQKGDIAEGYSVSREKKESFPLTVTSAQKNPTAFYLCASSGTRGNSPLHFGNGTRLTVT.

The chain couples TRBV12-5 to TRBJ2-1; 11 bases are shared with TRBD2. Trimming cost V 5 bases and J 8 bases; bases outside gene matches: 5. The length of the CDR3 is 14 residues. Germline V gene data show CDR1 as LGHNT and CDR2 as FRNRAP. The CDR3 loop is CASGMGLAVHEQFF. The CDR3, as DNA: TGTGCTAGTGGTATGGGACTAGCGGTCCATGAGCAGTTCTTC.

V usage is TRBV19 and J usage is TRBJ1-5; 8 bases are shared with TRBD1. Trimming took 9 bases from V and 3 from J; bases not matched to a gene: 4. The V gene's germline CDR1 is LNHDA and CDR2 SQIVND (reference sequence). This CDR3 is 13 amino acids long. Here the CDR3 DNA reads TGTGCCAGCTCGGGACAGGCCAATCAGCCCCAGCATTTT. It yields the protein CASSGQANQPQHF.